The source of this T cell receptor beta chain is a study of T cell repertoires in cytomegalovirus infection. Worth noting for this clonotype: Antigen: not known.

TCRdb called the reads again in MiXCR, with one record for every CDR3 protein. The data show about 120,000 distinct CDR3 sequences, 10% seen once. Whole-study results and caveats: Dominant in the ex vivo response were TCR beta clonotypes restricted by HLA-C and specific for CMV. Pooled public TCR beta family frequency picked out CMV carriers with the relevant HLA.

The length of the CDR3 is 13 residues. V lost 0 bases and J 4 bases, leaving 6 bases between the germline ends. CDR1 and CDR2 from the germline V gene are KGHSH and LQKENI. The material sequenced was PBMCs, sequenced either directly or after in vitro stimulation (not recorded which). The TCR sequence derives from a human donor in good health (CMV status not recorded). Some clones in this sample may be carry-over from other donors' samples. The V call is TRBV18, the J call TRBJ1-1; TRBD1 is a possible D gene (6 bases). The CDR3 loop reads CASSPPDSTEAFF. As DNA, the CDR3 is TGTGCCAGCTCACCACCGGACAGCACTGAAGCTTTCTTT.